These T cell receptor beta chains were read from a single sample in a study of T cell repertoires in cytomegalovirus infection. These receptors are not linked to any known antigen. TCRdb re-analysed the reads in MiXCR, keeping a single row per CDR3 protein. There are 50,000 to 55,000 distinct CDR3 sequences in the sample; around 18% occur only once, and about 25% lies in the top ten. The input for sequencing was CD8+ T cells from cultured PBMCs, taken from culture after CMV antigen stimulation. The origin of the receptors is a human donor in good health (CMV status not recorded). Some clones in this sample may be carry-over from other donors' samples. CDR3s include the opening cysteine and the closing phenylalanine or tryptophan. The D gene is left open where the match is weak. Only part of the rows carry a size: once, few, many, or a class if the clone is expanded.

CDR3nt	CDR3aa	d_gene	abundance	v_gene	j_gene
TGTGCCAGCAGTCTTATTGGACAGGGCGTATACGTTGAGCAGTTCTTC	CASSLIGQGVYVEQFF	TRBD1	.	TRBV5-6	TRBJ2-1
TGTGCCAGCAGCTCGACGGGACGTGATGAGCCGCGGGGCTACACCTTC	CASSSTGRDEPRGYTF	.	.	TRBV7-8	TRBJ1-2
TGTGCCAGCAGTTTAGGACACTCAAGCAATCAGCCCCAGCATTTT	CASSLGHSSNQPQHF	.	few	TRBV27	TRBJ1-5
TGTGCCAGCAGAAAAACCGGGACTAGCGTCTACGAGCAGTACTTC	CASRKTGTSVYEQYF	TRBD2	few	TRBV11-2	TRBJ2-7
TGTGCCAGCAGCTTTTACGGACAGGGGAACTCACCCCTCCACTTT	CASSFYGQGNSPLHF	TRBD1	.	TRBV7-9	TRBJ1-6
TGTGCCAGCAGCTTAGCGGGAGAGGGATATCTCGAGCAGTACTTC	CASSLAGEGYLEQYF	.	few	TRBV7-6	TRBJ2-7
TGTGCCAGCAGTTATCCCCTCGGAGACAGGTGGTACGAGCAGTACTTC	CASSYPLGDRWYEQYF	.	.	TRBV6-2/TRBV6-3	TRBJ2-7
TGTGCCAGCAGACGCGAACAGGGGGGTGAGCAGTTCTTC	CASRREQGGEQFF	TRBD1	.	TRBV5-4	TRBJ2-1
TGTGCCAGCAGCTTAGTCGAACGCGGGACCCACGAGCAGTACTTC	CASSLVERGTHEQYF	.	few	TRBV7-9	TRBJ2-7
TGTGCCAGCAGCCTAGCAGGTTACCTTCAGCCCCAGCATTTT	CASSLAGYLQPQHF	.	few	TRBV7-9	TRBJ1-5
TGTGCCAGCAGCTCAGAGACAGGGAGTGCAAACTATGGCTACACCTTC	CASSSETGSANYGYTF	TRBD1	few	TRBV7-9	TRBJ1-2
TGTGCCAGCAGCCACGGGGGGCCTAACACCGGGGAGCTGTTTTTT	CASSHGGPNTGELFF	.	.	TRBV11-1	TRBJ2-2
TGTGCCAGCAGTTTAAGGGACAGGAACGGTGAAAAACTGTTTTTT	CASSLRDRNGEKLFF	TRBD1	.	TRBV27	TRBJ1-4
TGTGCCAGCAGTGAAGGGACAGGGCTTGGCTACACCTTC	CASSEGTGLGYTF	TRBD1	.	TRBV27	TRBJ1-2
TGTGCCAGCAGCTTAGGTCTAGCGGGAGACCTTTCCGAGCAGTACTTC	CASSLGLAGDLSEQYF	TRBD2	.	TRBV11-2	TRBJ2-7
TGTGCCAGTTGGGGGACAGGGGTGTACGAGCAGTACTTC	CASWGTGVYEQYF	TRBD1	.	TRBV28	TRBJ2-7
TGTGCCAGCAGTGACCATGCCGGGACAGGGAAATATCAGCCCCAGCATTTT	CASSDHAGTGKYQPQHF	TRBD1	.	TRBV6-1	TRBJ1-5
TGTGCCAGCAGTATCCTGGGCGGGGACTACAATGAGCAGTTCTTC	CASSILGGDYNEQFF	.	.	TRBV6-4	TRBJ2-1
TGTGCCAGCACGGTGGGGTCCACTGAAGCTTTCTTT	CASTVGSTEAFF	.	.	TRBV12-3/TRBV12-4	TRBJ1-1
TGTGCCAGCAGCCACCCGGGGGGCAGGGGCTCCTACAATGAGCAGTTCTTC	CASSHPGGRGSYNEQFF	.	.	TRBV12-3/TRBV12-4	TRBJ2-1
TGTGCCAGCAGCAGGGGTCTGAGCTCCTATAATTCACCCCTCCACTTT	CASSRGLSSYNSPLHF	.	.	TRBV12-3/TRBV12-4	TRBJ1-6
TGTGCCAGCAGCCTGGCCAGGGCGAGACAAGAGACCCAGTACTTC	CASSLARARQETQYF	.	.	TRBV7-6	TRBJ2-5
TGTGCCAGCAGCTTACGGCGGCAGGGATACGGAGAGACCCAGTACTTC	CASSLRRQGYGETQYF	.	few	TRBV11-1	TRBJ2-5
TGTGCCAGCAGCCAGGACAGGGGCTACTACAATGAGCAGTTCTTC	CASSQDRGYYNEQFF	TRBD1	.	TRBV6-2/TRBV6-3	TRBJ2-1
TGTGCCAGCAGTTCGGCAAGAGCTAACTATGGCTACACCTTC	CASSSARANYGYTF	.	few	TRBV12-3/TRBV12-4	TRBJ1-2
TGTGCCAGCAGTTACCTCGGCTGGGACATGAACACTGAAGCTTTCTTT	CASSYLGWDMNTEAFF	.	many	TRBV6-2/TRBV6-3	TRBJ1-1
TGTGCCAGTATGGGACTCCGGGACAGTTATAATTCACCCCTCCACTTT	CASMGLRDSYNSPLHF	TRBD1	few	TRBV28	TRBJ1-6
TGTGCCAGCAGCCTCCTACAGGGAAGAAACACTGAAGCTTTCTTT	CASSLLQGRNTEAFF	.	.	TRBV7-2	TRBJ1-1
TGTGCCAGCAGCTTAAGTGGGACAGCAGTTCAAGAGACCCAGTACTTC	CASSLSGTAVQETQYF	TRBD1	few	TRBV7-2	TRBJ2-5
TGTGCCAGCGGACGAGGGCATGAAGCTTTCTTT	CASGRGHEAFF	.	.	TRBV27	TRBJ1-1
TGTGCCAGCGAGGACACGGTTCGGGACAGGGCTTACGAGCAGTACTTC	CASEDTVRDRAYEQYF	TRBD1	.	TRBV28	TRBJ2-7
TGTGCCAGCAGTCTGGACCGCCTACCGCAGTATTTT	CASSLDRLPQYF	.	.	TRBV6-2/TRBV6-3	TRBJ2-3
TGTGCCAGCAGCCTAGAGACCTCCTACGAGCAGTACTTC	CASSLETSYEQYF	.	few	TRBV7-9	TRBJ2-7
TGTGCCAGCAGCCCTATCCGGGACCTACAAGAGACCCAGTACTTC	CASSPIRDLQETQYF	.	few	TRBV7-6	TRBJ2-5
TGTGCCAGCAGCTCCCGGACTAGCGGGAGAAGGAATGAGCAGTTCTTC	CASSSRTSGRRNEQFF	TRBD2	few	TRBV13	TRBJ2-1
TGTGCCAGCAGCTTAGAAGTAGGGGGGGGCTACGAGCAGTACTTC	CASSLEVGGGYEQYF	.	.	TRBV11-2	TRBJ2-7
TGTGCCAGCAGCGAACGACTAGCGGCTCAAGAGACCCAGTACTTC	CASSERLAAQETQYF	TRBD2	many	TRBV9	TRBJ2-5
TGTGCCAGCGGTCACAGGGAGACAGATACGCAGTATTTT	CASGHRETDTQYF	.	.	TRBV6-8	TRBJ2-3
TGTGCCAGCAGCTTAATTGGTCAGCCCCAGCATTTT	CASSLIGQPQHF	.	few	TRBV7-9	TRBJ1-5
TGTGCCAGCAGCTTAGTCCACACTGAAGCTTTCTTT	CASSLVHTEAFF	.	.	TRBV7-4	TRBJ1-1
TGTGCCAGCAGCCAGGGGACAGGCTTTACCGGGGAGCTGTTTTTT	CASSQGTGFTGELFF	TRBD1	.	TRBV11-2	TRBJ2-2
TGTGCCAGCAGTAAGGACAGGGCTCCGACTGAAGCTTTCTTT	CASSKDRAPTEAFF	TRBD1	few	TRBV6-1	TRBJ1-1
TGTGCCAGCAGGTACCGGGCAGGAGCCTCCTATGGCTACACCTTC	CASRYRAGASYGYTF	.	.	TRBV6-1	TRBJ1-2
TGTGCCAGCAGCCTAGAGCCTGATCCTAACTATGGCTACACCTTC	CASSLEPDPNYGYTF	.	.	TRBV28	TRBJ1-2
TGCGCCAGCAGCCAATATACGAATGAGCAGTTCTTC	CASSQYTNEQFF	.	.	TRBV4-1	TRBJ2-1
TGTGCCAGCCATGCGGCAGTCTCCTACAATGAGCAGTTCTTC	CASHAAVSYNEQFF	.	.	TRBV7-9	TRBJ2-1
TGTGCCAGCAGTCGACAAACCGGGGCCAACGTCCTGACTTTC	CASSRQTGANVLTF	.	few	TRBV12-3/TRBV12-4	TRBJ2-6
TGTGCCAGTAGTCAAGGGACAGGCTATAGCAATCAGCCCCAGCATTTT	CASSQGTGYSNQPQHF	TRBD1	many	TRBV19	TRBJ1-5
TGTGCCACCCGGACTACCGACTCCTTCCAAAAGACCCAGTACTTC	CATRTTDSFQKTQYF	.	.	TRBV12-3/TRBV12-4	TRBJ2-5
TGTGCCAGCAGCCCCGGGACTAGCGGAGTACAAGAGACCCAGTACTTC	CASSPGTSGVQETQYF	TRBD2	.	TRBV7-2	TRBJ2-5
TGTGCCAGCAGCTTGTCGGTTAATGAGCAGTTCTTC	CASSLSVNEQFF	.	.	TRBV7-8	TRBJ2-1
TGTGCCAGTACCCCAAGGGGGATGAATGTAGATACGCAGTATTTT	CASTPRGMNVDTQYF	.	few	TRBV19	TRBJ2-3
TGCAGTGCTAGAGGAAGCCTAGAAACTGAGCAGTTCTTC	CSARGSLETEQFF	.	.	TRBV20-1	TRBJ2-1
TGTGCCAGCAGCCAACAGGGTTCGGTAAATGAGCAGTTCTTC	CASSQQGSVNEQFF	.	.	TRBV7-9	TRBJ2-1
TGTGCCAGCAGCCCCTGGGACAGGGACGACTATGGCTACACCTTC	CASSPWDRDDYGYTF	TRBD1	few	TRBV7-9	TRBJ1-2
TGTGCCAGCAGCGCCCAACAGGAGACGGACTATGGCTACACCTTC	CASSAQQETDYGYTF	.	.	TRBV7-9	TRBJ1-2
TGTGCCAGCAAAGGGAGGTCGGATGAAAAACTGTTTTTT	CASKGRSDEKLFF	.	few	TRBV7-8	TRBJ1-4
TGTGCCAGCAGCTTGGGGACAGCCAGGCTGGGATACTTC	CASSLGTARLGYF	.	few	TRBV5-6	TRBJ2-5
TGTGCCAGCAGCTTAGCTGGGGCGGGGGACACTGAAGCTTTCTTT	CASSLAGAGDTEAFF	.	.	TRBV7-2	TRBJ1-1